The 20 T cell receptor beta chains below were found in one sample sequenced in a study of shared clonotypes between healthy human individuals. Using immunoSEQ multiplex PCR, the repertoire was profiled, and TCRdb retains in-frame clones only, with some absent. The sample lists around 2.3 million clones, around 95% seen once, with around 0.13% in the top ten. What was sequenced was naive CD4+ T cells sorted from blood. Indicated subset: CD45RA+ positively selected. The receptor source for this set is a man aged 18 to 29 in good health.

This rearrangement joins TRBV6-1 to TRBJ1-6; D gene uncertain. V lost 4 bases to trimming and J lost 8 bases, with 15 bases between them. The CDR3 extends over 15 amino acids. Germline assignment: CDR1 MNHNS and CDR2 SASEGT. CDR3: CASSAPGVWDSPLHF. Here the CDR3 DNA reads TGTGCCAGCAGTGCCCCAGGAGTGTGGGATTCACCCCTCCACTTT.

Notes on this clone: At one of its ends the junction is not consistent with the germline gene, which may arise from a read error. The rearrangement links TRBV7-7 to TRBJ2-1; TRBD2 matches 11 bases. Germline V gene lookup returns CDR1 SSHAT and CDR2 FNYEAQ (reference sequence). The CDR3 covers 16 residues. CDR3 loop: CASSLSPSSGGNEQFF. CDR3 nucleotide sequence: TGTGCTAGCAGCTTAAGTCCCTCTAGCGGGGGGAATGAGCAGTTCTTC.

On this clone: At one end the junction does not follow the germline gene, possibly because of a read error. Other DNA sequences in the sample encode the same CDR3. The rearrangement joins TRBV6-5 to TRBJ2-7; 8 nucleotides agree with TRBD2. The germline V gene has CDR1 MNHEY and CDR2 SVGAGI. The CDR3 loop spans 15 amino acids. CDR3 sequence reads: CASSYSRLAPYEQYF. Here the CDR3 DNA reads TGCGCCAGCAGTTACTCTCGACTAGCGCCCTACGAGCAGTACTTC.

CDR3: CASRDRGNTEAFF. The CDR3 coding sequence is TGTGCCAGCCGGGACAGGGGGAACACTGAAGCTTTCTTT. The chain carries TRBV18 and TRBJ1-1; 10 bases are a match to TRBD1. V was clipped by 8 bases and J by 1 base; unmatched bases: 1. This CDR3 is 13 amino acids long. The germline V gene encodes CDR1 KGHSH and CDR2 LQKENI.

The rearrangement uses TRBV7-8 and TRBJ1-1, with D uncertain. Per the germline V gene, CDR1 is SGHVS and CDR2 is FQNEAQ. Trimming shortened V by 2 bases and J by 6 bases, and 13 bases separated the two germline ends. This CDR3 region has 14 residues. The CDR3 coding sequence is TGTGCCAGCAGCTTAAGGGCCCCAAAGGCTGAAGCTTTCTTT. This encodes CASSLRAPKAEAFF.

The chain recombines TRBV5-1 with TRBJ2-7; TRBD1 matches 7 bases. Germline assignment: CDR1 SGHRS and CDR2 YFSETQ. This CDR3 region has 16 residues. The ends lost 3 bases at V and 5 bases at J; junction bases unmatched: 14. The CDR3 loop reads CASSSESILQGNEQYF. CDR3 bases: TGCGCCAGCAGCTCCGAATCAATTTTACAGGGGAACGAGCAGTACTTC.

The gene calls are TRBV9 and TRBJ2-1; D unclear. Per the germline V gene, CDR1 is SGDLS and CDR2 is YYNGEE. The ends were cut back, 1 base at V and 10 bases at J, with 6 bases in the middle. CDR3 length equals 11 residues. The CDR3 loop reads CASSVSTEQFF. As DNA, the CDR3 is TGTGCCAGCAGCGTATCTACAGAGCAGTTCTTC.

This chain connects TRBV10-1 to TRBJ2-1; D might be TRBD1 (5 bases). The germline CDR1 and CDR2 sequences are WNHNN and SYGVQD (reference sequence). The CDR3 runs 14 residues. Trimming removed 0 bases from V and 7 bases from J, with 10 bases in between. CDR3 DNA sequence: TGCGCCAGCAGTGAGTCGGCAGGGCAAAATGAGCAGTTCTTC. Protein sequence: CASSESAGQNEQFF.

This chain joins TRBV10-1 and TRBJ2-3; 12 positions match TRBD2. V shed 7 bases, J shed 4 bases, and the junction held 15 bases outside the gene matches. CDR3 length equals 18 residues. Germline loops: CDR1 WNHNN, CDR2 SYGVQD (reference sequence). The CDR3 DNA is TGCGCCAGCAAACGACTAGCGGGAGAGAAATGGATGCCAGATACGCAGTATTTT. It translates to CASKRLAGEKWMPDTQYF.

Worth noting for this clone: The same CDR3 is also encoded by other DNA sequences in this sample. This chain links TRBV30 with TRBJ2-7, with TRBD2 identical over 8 bases. CDR3 length: 13 residues. The V and J ends lost 2 bases and 2 bases, in that order; junction bases with no gene match: 2. CDR1 and CDR2 from the germline V gene are GTSNPN and SVGIG (reference sequence). The CDR3 reads CAWSLAGPYEQYF. As DNA, the CDR3 is TGTGCCTGGAGTCTAGCGGGTCCCTACGAGCAGTACTTC. The full variable domain, completed using reference TRBV30 and TRBJ2-7, is SQTIHQWPATLVQPVGSPLSLECTVEGTSNPNLYWYRQAAGRGLQLLFYSVGIGQISSEVPQNLSASRPQDRQFILSSKKLLLSDSGFYLCAWSLAGPYEQYFGPGTRLTVT.

The chain carries TRBV18 and TRBJ2-7; D is undetermined. CDR1 is KGHSH, CDR2 LQKENI, per germline. CDR3 length: 17 amino acids. The V gene lost 2 bases and the J gene lost 3 bases, with 20 bases spanning the gap. The CDR3 is CASSPFWTASSLYEQYF. CDR3 nucleotides: TGTGCCAGCTCACCATTCTGGACCGCGTCCTCCCTCTACGAGCAGTACTTC.

V usage is TRBV6-8 and J usage is TRBJ1-6, with D tentatively TRBD1 (5 bases). The CDR3 has 19 amino acids. Germline CDR1 reads MNHGY; CDR2 reads SAAAGT. V gave up 5 bases and J gave up 8 bases, with 28 bases separating them. The CDR3 loop reads CASSHPPKGIPLGDSPLHF. The CDR3 bases are TGTGCCAGCAGTCATCCTCCGAAGGGGATTCCCTTGGGGGATTCACCCCTCCACTTT.

In the case of this clone: This CDR3 is also generated by other DNA sequences in the sample. CDR3 in DNA: TGTGCCAGCAGCGTTGGGACTAGCGGTACGCAAGAGACCCAGTACTTC. It yields the protein CASSVGTSGTQETQYF. This sequence joins TRBV9 and TRBJ2-5; 11 positions match TRBD2. CDR3 length equals 16 residues. V lost 2 bases and J lost 2; bases outside the gene matches: 5. Germline V gene lookup returns CDR1 SGDLS and CDR2 YYNGEE.

Note on this clone: The identical CDR3 is also encoded by other nucleotide sequences in the sample. The rearrangement links TRBV18 to TRBJ1-5, with D possibly being TRBD1 (5 bases). The CDR3 spans 15 residues. In germline, CDR1 is KGHSH, CDR2 LQKENI. The V end lost 2 bases, the J end lost 1 base, and 9 bases lay between the germline ends. For the CDR3, the DNA is TGTGCCAGCTCACCATTGTCAGGGAGCAATCAGCCCCAGCATTTT. This codes for CASSPLSGSNQPQHF. The variable domain in full, with the rest retrieved from reference TRBV18 and TRBJ1-5, is NAGVMQNPRHLVRRRGQEARLRCSPMKGHSHVYWYRQLPEEGLKFMVYLQKENIIDESGMPKERFSAEFPKEGPSILRIQQVVRGDSAAYFCASSPLSGSNQPQHFGDGTRLSIL.

The chain is built from TRBV15 and TRBJ1-4, with D uncertain. V was clipped by 0 bases and J by 0 bases, with 5 bases between them. This CDR3 region has 15 residues. Germline V lookup: CDR1 LNHNV, CDR2 YYDKDF (reference sequence). The CDR3 sequence is CATSREPSTNEKLFF. CDR3 sequence (DNA): TGTGCCACCAGCAGAGAACCGTCAACTAATGAAAAACTGTTTTTT.

The V and J genes are TRBV5-1 and TRBJ1-2; 7 nucleotides line up with TRBD1. Germline CDR1 reads SGHRS; CDR2 reads YFSETQ. The ends lost 4 bases at V and 3 bases at J; junction bases unmatched: 15. The length of the CDR3 is 17 residues. CDR3 loop: CASSPIQGTGLYYGYTF. Written as DNA, the CDR3 is TGCGCCAGCAGCCCAATACAGGGGACGGGTCTCTACTATGGCTACACCTTC.

The genes are TRBV2 and TRBJ1-5; D is uncertain. Germline V lookup: CDR1 SNHLY, CDR2 FYNNEI. The CDR3 is 15 residues long. The V and J ends lost 2 bases and 6 bases respectively, with 14 bases between them. Written as DNA, the CDR3 is TGTGCCAGCAGTGAAACTGGGGTAGAGCTTCAGCCCCAGCATTTT. Amino acids: CASSETGVELQPQHF.

This clone was found a few times. The same CDR3 is also encoded by other DNA sequences in this sample. The chain joins TRBV6-5 to TRBJ1-6; a weak D match, TRBD1 (6 bases). With 6 bases removed from V and 2 bases from J, the gap between germline ends came to 8 bases. Germline V gives CDR1 MNHEY, CDR2 SVGAGI. There are 14 residues in the CDR3. CDR3 region: CASSQGTYNSPLHF. CDR3 in DNA: TGTGCCAGCAGCCAGGGGACCTATAATTCACCCCTCCACTTT.

The chain links TRBV28 to TRBJ1-3; D perhaps matches TRBD1 (5 bases). V lost 9 bases and J 0 bases, leaving 18 bases between the germline ends. Germline-derived CDR1 and CDR2 are MDHEN and SYDVKM. This CDR3 comprises 16 residues. The CDR3 nucleotides read TGTGCCAGTTACTCCCAAGGGGAGAGCTCTGGAAACACCATATATTTT. Protein sequence: CASYSQGESSGNTIYF.

The CDR3 DNA follows: TGTGCCTGGAGTGTAACAGGGCGGGAGCAGTACTTC. Translation: CAWSVTGREQYF. The genes are TRBV30 and TRBJ2-7; tentative D call: TRBD1 (6 bases). CDR1 is GTSNPN and CDR2 is SVGIG in the germline V gene (reference sequence). The length of the CDR3 is 12 residues. V lost 0 bases and J 7 bases, leaving 10 bases between the germline ends.